These 31 T cell receptor beta chains came from one sample sequenced in a study of shared clonotypes between healthy human individuals. The data were produced by immunoSEQ multiplex PCR, yet TCRdb's version contains in-frame clones alone and is incomplete. In the table there are about 1.1 million clones, roughly 74% of which are singletons. What was sequenced was memory CD4+ T cells from PBMCs. Subset reported: CD45RA-negative fraction. These receptors originate from a man aged 18-30 years in good health. Some clones in this sample may be carry-over from other donors' samples.

This chain joins TRBV6-1 and TRBJ2-1, with TRBD1 identical over 7 bases. The junction had 5 bases not matched to a gene; V was cut back by 6 bases and J by 0 bases. Germline values: CDR1 MNHNS, CDR2 SASEGT. The CDR3 runs 15 residues. The CDR3 loop reads CASRTGWSSYNEQFF. CDR3 nucleotides: TGTGCCAGCAGGACAGGGTGGAGCTCCTACAATGAGCAGTTCTTC.

The count of this clone is one. The chain is built from TRBV6-5 and TRBJ1-5; no clear D gene. V lost 4 bases, J lost 1 base, and 8 bases lay in between. The CDR3 covers 14 residues. CDR1 and CDR2 from the germline V gene are MNHEY and SVGAGI. The CDR3 here is CASSFFGSNQPQHF. For the CDR3, the DNA is TGTGCCAGCAGTTTCTTCGGGAGCAATCAGCCCCAGCATTTT.

The CDR3 DNA reads TGTGCCAGCAGCCCAGCTTTATACCTCGAGCAGTACTTC. It encodes CASSPALYLEQYF. V is TRBV2 and J is TRBJ2-7; D unresolved. Trimming cost V 6 bases and J 6 bases, with 15 bases left between them. The CDR3 is 13 residues long. The germline V gene encodes CDR1 SNHLY and CDR2 FYNNEI.

The chain carries TRBV30 and TRBJ2-2; the match to TRBD2 covers 8 bases. The length of the CDR3 is 16 residues. From germline, CDR1 is GTSNPN and CDR2 SVGIG (reference sequence). Trimming cost V 4 bases and J 7 bases; bases outside gene matches: 14. CDR3 in amino acids: CAWILPGTRVGGELFF. DNA for the CDR3: TGTGCCTGGATCCTCCCCGGGACTAGGGTTGGCGGGGAGCTGTTTTTT.

This clone was observed a few times. This sequence joins TRBV27 and TRBJ2-7, with TRBD2 matching 10 bases. V dropped 6 bases and J dropped 1; count of bases not matched to a gene: 9. The CDR3 consists of 16 residues. CDR1 is MNHEY, CDR2 SMNVEV, per germline (reference sequence). CDR3 sequence: CASSPGLAGESYEQYF. The CDR3 region has the DNA TGTGCCAGCAGCCCCGGTCTAGCGGGAGAATCCTACGAGCAGTACTTC.

This clone was observed a handful of times. The V gene is TRBV30, the J gene TRBJ1-5; TRBD1 matches at 7 bases. The CDR3 runs to 14 residues. With V trimmed by 1 base and J by 6 bases, 6 bases remained unmatched. Germline V gene lookup returns CDR1 GTSNPN and CDR2 SVGIG (reference sequence). As DNA, the CDR3 is TGTGCCTGGAGTGCGTCACAGGGGAGTCAGCCCCAGCATTTT. Protein sequence: CAWSASQGSQPQHF.

This sequence joins TRBV19 and TRBJ2-7; possible D gene TRBD2, 6 bases. V was cut by 3 bases and J by 2 bases, with 11 bases left in between. The CDR3 extends over 14 amino acids. Germline V lookup: CDR1 LNHDA, CDR2 SQIVND (reference sequence). This CDR3 reads CASSMWGVTYEQYF. The DNA for the CDR3 is TGTGCCAGTAGTATGTGGGGGGTTACCTACGAGCAGTACTTC.

V usage is TRBV28 and J usage is TRBJ1-2; no definite D call. Germline V CDR1 and CDR2: MDHEN, SYDVKM. The CDR3 runs 15 residues. The V gene lost 6 bases and the J gene lost 3 bases, with 17 bases spanning the gap. The CDR3 DNA is TGTGCCAGCAGGCGCCTTGGGAGGGCTGACTATGGCTACACCTTC. As protein: CASRRLGRADYGYTF.

This clone was recorded many times. CDR3 loop: CASSLAPPGRGNDQPQHF. DNA for the CDR3: TGTGCCAGCAGCTTAGCTCCACCGGGCAGGGGGAACGATCAGCCCCAGCATTTT. This chain connects TRBV7-9 to TRBJ1-5, with 7 positions matching TRBD1. The J segment lost 5 bases and the V segment lost 0 bases, leaving 13 bases of the junction unmatched. This CDR3 contains 18 residues. CDR1 and CDR2 (germline): SEHNR, FQNEAQ (reference sequence).

The rearrangement joins TRBV27 to TRBJ2-3; TRBD1 agrees at 12 bases. Germline lookup yields CDR1 MNHEY and CDR2 SMNVEV (reference sequence). CDR3 size: 17 residues. Trimming took 0 bases from V and 4 from J; bases not matched to a gene: 5. Written as DNA, the CDR3 is TGTGCCAGCAGTTTATCAGGAGGGACAGGGGGCTCAGATACGCAGTATTTT. Translation: CASSLSGGTGGSDTQYF.

The rearrangement uses TRBV5-1 and TRBJ2-5, with unresolved D. The CDR3 is made up of 14 amino acids. Per the germline V gene, CDR1 is SGHRS and CDR2 is YFSETQ. The V end lost 4 bases, the J end lost 3 bases, and 13 bases lay between the germline ends. DNA of the CDR3: TGCGCCAGCAGCGAAGGAGCCGGAGAAGAGACCCAGTACTTC. This gives the protein CASSEGAGEETQYF.

This chain connects TRBV18 to TRBJ1-5, with 7 bases identical to TRBD1. Trimming took 2 bases from V and 5 from J; bases not matched to a gene: 6. Germline V lookup: CDR1 KGHSH, CDR2 LQKENI. The CDR3 is 15 residues long. CDR3 region: CASSPLAGGDQPQHF. CDR3 DNA sequence: TGTGCCAGCTCACCATTGGCAGGGGGAGATCAGCCCCAGCATTTT.

This clone came up once. Other DNA sequences from this sample encode an identical CDR3 as well. The chain has TRBV10-3 and TRBJ1-5; tentative D call: TRBD1 (5 bases). This CDR3 spans 13 amino acids. V lost 7 bases and J lost 3, with 10 bases in between. The germline CDR1 and CDR2 sequences are ENHRY and SYGVKD. This CDR3 is CAITRDPNQPQHF. The DNA for the CDR3 is TGTGCCATCACGAGGGACCCCAATCAGCCCCAGCATTTT.

Turning to this clone: Other nucleotide sequences in the sample specify the same CDR3. The chain links TRBV7-3 to TRBJ1-1; D call uncertain. Germline V CDR1 and CDR2: SGHTA, FQGTGA. The CDR3 consists of 13 residues. V dropped 3 bases and J dropped 2 bases, with 7 bases sitting between them. CDR3 sequence reads: CASSFGGNTEAFF. In nucleotides, the CDR3 is TGTGCCAGCAGCTTTGGAGGTAACACTGAAGCTTTCTTT.

V usage is TRBV18 and J usage is TRBJ1-4, with 7 nucleotides matching TRBD1. The CDR3 is made up of 14 amino acids. Germline V gene data show CDR1 as KGHSH and CDR2 as LQKENI. With V trimmed by 3 bases and J by 12 bases, 10 bases remained unmatched. In DNA form, the CDR3 reads TGTGCCAGCTCACCCGGACAGGATCGTGAGCAACTGTTTTTT. It translates to CASSPGQDREQLFF.

In the case of this clone: Other nucleotide sequences from this sample produce the same CDR3. The rearrangement joins TRBV27 to TRBJ1-2; TRBD1 matches at 9 bases. Germline-derived CDR1 and CDR2 are MNHEY and SMNVEV (reference sequence). J lost 7 bases, V lost 5 bases, and 8 bases had no gene match. The CDR3 spans 14 residues. CDR3 bases: TGTGCCAGCAGTCCGGGACAGGGAGTTTTTGGCTACACCTTC. Its protein is CASSPGQGVFGYTF.

To note about this clone: The same CDR3 arises from other DNA sequences in this sample as well. The chain is built from TRBV7-9 and TRBJ2-7, with TRBD2 identical over 10 bases. Germline CDR1 SEHNR, CDR2 FQNEAQ (reference sequence). V was pared by 1 base and J by 3 bases, with 3 bases of the junction left unmatched. CDR3 length: 15 residues. CDR3 in amino acids: CASSLGTSGIYEQYF. As DNA, the CDR3 is TGTGCCAGCAGCTTAGGGACTAGCGGTATCTACGAGCAGTACTTC.

This clone was seen many times. This rearrangement joins TRBV25-1 to TRBJ1-1; 8 nucleotides align to TRBD1. Trimming cost V 1 base and J 6 bases; bases outside gene matches: 1. The CDR3 has 13 amino acids. Germline values: CDR1 MGHDK, CDR2 SYGVNS. The CDR3 here is CASSESGGSEAFF. As DNA, the CDR3 is TGTGCCAGCAGTGAATCAGGGGGCTCTGAAGCTTTCTTT.

This chain joins TRBV18 and TRBJ2-3; 9 bases are a match to TRBD1. The length of the CDR3 is 14 residues. Germline CDR1 is KGHSH and CDR2 is LQKENI. Unmatched junction bases numbered 4, after V lost 6 bases and J lost 3 bases. CDR3: CASSRTGATDTQYF. The CDR3 DNA is TGTGCCAGCTCCCGGACAGGGGCGACAGATACGCAGTATTTT.

This chain joins TRBV6-5 and TRBJ2-4; no clear D. CDR1 is MNHEY, CDR2 SVGAGI, per germline. The germline V and J ends were trimmed by 8 bases and 5 bases, with 13 bases remaining between them. This CDR3 is 13 amino acids long. The CDR3 DNA is TGTGCCAGCTCGTGGCGGCAGGAAAACATTCAGTACTTC. Encoded protein: CASSWRQENIQYF.

V and J are TRBV11-2 and TRBJ1-1, with a tentative D call TRBD1 (5 bases). CDR1 is SGHAT, CDR2 FQNNGV, per germline. With 1 base removed from V and 0 bases from J, the gap between germline ends came to 12 bases. This CDR3 has 16 residues. CDR3 in amino acids: CASSLGGVGMNTEAFF. CDR3 DNA sequence: TGTGCCAGCAGCTTAGGAGGGGTGGGGATGAACACTGAAGCTTTCTTT. The variable domain in full, completed from reference TRBV11-2 and TRBJ1-1, reads EAGVAQSPRYKIIEKRQSVAFWCNPISGHATLYWYQQILGQGPKLLIQFQNNGVVDDSQLPKDRFSAERLKGVDSTLKIQPAKLEDSAVYLCASSLGGVGMNTEAFFGQGTRLTVV.

This clone is a singleton in its sample. CDR3 region: CASSQMTPGANEQFF. DNA for the CDR3: TGTGCCAGCAGCCAGATGACTCCGGGAGCCAATGAGCAGTTCTTC. The chain couples TRBV5-5 to TRBJ2-1; D might be TRBD2 (6 bases). Trimming removed 4 bases at V and 6 bases at J, with 17 bases between. Germline assignment: CDR1 SGHKS and CDR2 YYEKEE (reference sequence). This CDR3 spans 15 amino acids.

The chain combines TRBV5-1 with TRBJ2-1, with 12 bases aligning to TRBD2. The junction had 8 bases not matched to a gene; V was cut back by 6 bases and J by 4 bases. CDR3 length: 16 amino acids. Germline V lookup: CDR1 SGHRS, CDR2 YFSETQ. CDR3 loop: CASMVLAGGPYNEQFF. The CDR3 DNA reads as TGCGCCAGCATGGTCCTAGCGGGAGGGCCATACAATGAGCAGTTCTTC.

The chain employs TRBV10-3 and TRBJ2-7; 7 bases line up with TRBD2. J lost 0 bases, V lost 4 bases, and 6 bases had no gene match. The CDR3 is 15 residues long. Germline V CDR1 and CDR2: ENHRY, SYGVKD. The DNA of the CDR3 is TGTGCCATCAGTGGTGGGCTAGCGGACTCCTACGAGCAGTACTTC. This encodes CAISGGLADSYEQYF.

Regarding this clone: The sample holds other DNA sequences that translate to the same CDR3. The V gene is TRBV7-2, the J gene TRBJ1-1; a weak D match, TRBD1 (5 bases). Trimming took off 6 bases at V and 1 base at J, with 12 bases between the two ends. Germline CDR1 is SGHTA and CDR2 is FQGNSA. The CDR3 is 14 amino acids. The CDR3 coding sequence is TGTGCCAGCAGACCAGGGCGGGGGAACACTGAAGCTTTCTTT. Translating gives CASRPGRGNTEAFF.

In regard to this clone: Other DNA sequences in the same sample also yield this CDR3. The rearrangement uses TRBV19 and TRBJ2-7; 10 nucleotides align to TRBD1. From germline, CDR1 is LNHDA and CDR2 SQIVND (reference sequence). The V and J ends lost 5 bases and 2 bases, in that order; junction bases with no gene match: 3. The CDR3 has 14 amino acids. CDR3 amino acids: CASSLGQGAYEQYF. In DNA form, the CDR3 reads TGTGCCAGTAGTCTTGGACAGGGGGCCTACGAGCAGTACTTC. Full variable domain (missing parts from reference TRBV19 and TRBJ2-7): DGGITQSPKYLFRKEGQNVTLSCEQNLNHDAMYWYRQDPGQGLRLIYYSQIVNDFQKGDIAEGYSVSREKKESFPLTVTSAQKNPTAFYLCASSLGQGAYEQYFGPGTRLTVT.

This clone was detected ten times or more. The DNA of the CDR3 is TGTGCCAGCAGCAAAGAGGAAGGGCCAAGGAGCAATCAGCCCCAGCATTTT. Its translation is CASSKEEGPRSNQPQHF. This chain links TRBV21-1 with TRBJ1-5. TRBV21-1 counts as a pseudogene. The CDR3 has 17 residues.

This CDR3 reads CASSFVGWDEQFF. As DNA, the CDR3 is TGTGCCAGCAGCTTCGTAGGGTGGGATGAGCAGTTCTTC. This rearrangement joins TRBV7-2 to TRBJ2-1; D not certain. Per the germline V gene, CDR1 is SGHTA and CDR2 is FQGNSA. V was pared by 3 bases and J by 8 bases, with 11 bases between. The CDR3 is made up of 13 amino acids.

V is TRBV29-1 and J is TRBJ1-2, with D hard to call. Trimming stripped 6 bases from V and 7 bases from J, with 15 bases between. Germline V gives CDR1 SQVTM, CDR2 ANQGSEA. The CDR3 extends over 12 amino acids. CDR3 nucleotide sequence: TGCAGCGTGTCGGGCTCTACGGGTGGCTACACCTTC. Its translation is CSVSGSTGGYTF.

The rearrangement joins TRBV5-6 to TRBJ2-7, with D maybe TRBD1 (7 bases). Germline V lookup: CDR1 SGHDT, CDR2 YYEEEE. Trimming shortened V by 0 bases and J by 5 bases, and 21 bases separated the two germline ends. The length of the CDR3 is 17 residues. Here the CDR3 reads CASSLAGQVVGGHEQYF. The CDR3 region has the DNA TGTGCCAGCAGCTTGGCAGGACAGGTAGTCGGGGGACACGAGCAGTACTTC.

This clone was detected many times. CDR3 DNA sequence: TGTGCCAGCAGTCGCGGACAGGGAGGAAAACTGTTTTTT. Its protein is CASSRGQGGKLFF. This chain links TRBV28 with TRBJ1-4; 8 bases agree with TRBD1. The J segment lost 10 bases and the V segment lost 5 bases, leaving 6 bases of the junction unmatched. Germline values: CDR1 MDHEN, CDR2 SYDVKM. The CDR3 extends over 13 amino acids.